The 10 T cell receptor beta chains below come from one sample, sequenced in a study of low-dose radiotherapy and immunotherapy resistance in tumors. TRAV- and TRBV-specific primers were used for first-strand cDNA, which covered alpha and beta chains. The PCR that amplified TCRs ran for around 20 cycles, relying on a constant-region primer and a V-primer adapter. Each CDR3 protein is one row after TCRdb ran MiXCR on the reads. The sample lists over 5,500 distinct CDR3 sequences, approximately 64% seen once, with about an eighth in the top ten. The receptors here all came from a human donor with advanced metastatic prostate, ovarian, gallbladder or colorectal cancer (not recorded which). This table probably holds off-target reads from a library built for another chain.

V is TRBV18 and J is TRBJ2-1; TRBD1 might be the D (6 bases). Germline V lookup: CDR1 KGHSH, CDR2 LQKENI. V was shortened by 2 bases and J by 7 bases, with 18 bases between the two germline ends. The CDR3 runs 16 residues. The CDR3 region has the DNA TGTGCCAGCTCACCAATGATGGCAGGGGCCGGGAATGAGCAGTTCTTC. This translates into CASSPMMAGAGNEQFF.

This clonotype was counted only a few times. CDR3 loop: CASSDLAGVGEQFF. The CDR3 DNA sequence: TGTGCCAGCAGTGATCTAGCGGGGGTGGGTGAGCAGTTCTTC. The genes are TRBV2 and TRBJ2-1; 10 positions agree with TRBD2. From germline, CDR1 is SNHLY and CDR2 FYNNEI. CDR3 length: 14 residues. J lost 9 bases, V lost 3 bases, and 5 bases had no gene match.

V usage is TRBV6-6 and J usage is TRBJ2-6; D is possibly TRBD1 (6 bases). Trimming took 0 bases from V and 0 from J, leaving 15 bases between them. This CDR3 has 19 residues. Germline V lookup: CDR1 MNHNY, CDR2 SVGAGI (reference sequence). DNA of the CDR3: TGTGCCAGCAGTTACTCGAGGACAGTTCTCCTCTCTGGGGCCAACGTCCTGACTTTC. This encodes CASSYSRTVLLSGANVLTF.

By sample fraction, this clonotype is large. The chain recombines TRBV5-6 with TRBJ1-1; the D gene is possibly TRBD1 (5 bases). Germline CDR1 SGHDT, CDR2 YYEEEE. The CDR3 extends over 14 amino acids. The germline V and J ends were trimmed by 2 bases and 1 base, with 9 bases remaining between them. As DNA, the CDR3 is TGTGCCAGCAGCTTCTCAGGGTCGAACACTGAAGCTTTCTTT. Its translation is CASSFSGSNTEAFF.

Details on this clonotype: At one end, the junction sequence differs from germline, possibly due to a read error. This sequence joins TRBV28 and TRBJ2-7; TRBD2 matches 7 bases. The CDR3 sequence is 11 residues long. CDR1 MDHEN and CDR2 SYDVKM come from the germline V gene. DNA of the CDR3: TGTGCCAGCAGGGGGGGGTTAGGTCCGCACTTC. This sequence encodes CASRGGLGPHF.

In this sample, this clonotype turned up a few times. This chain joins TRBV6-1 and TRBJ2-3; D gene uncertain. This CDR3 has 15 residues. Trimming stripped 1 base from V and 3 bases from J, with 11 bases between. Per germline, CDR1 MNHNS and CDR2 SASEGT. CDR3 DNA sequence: TGTGCCAGCAGTGAAGTTGGGCGACCGACAGATACGCAGTATTTT. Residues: CASSEVGRPTDTQYF.

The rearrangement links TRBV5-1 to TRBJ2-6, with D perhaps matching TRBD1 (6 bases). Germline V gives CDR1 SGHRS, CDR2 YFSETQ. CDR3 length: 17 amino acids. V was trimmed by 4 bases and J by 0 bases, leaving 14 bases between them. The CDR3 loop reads CASSLLTGFSGANVLTF. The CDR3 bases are TGCGCCAGCAGCCTCCTGACAGGCTTCTCTGGGGCCAACGTCCTGACTTTC.

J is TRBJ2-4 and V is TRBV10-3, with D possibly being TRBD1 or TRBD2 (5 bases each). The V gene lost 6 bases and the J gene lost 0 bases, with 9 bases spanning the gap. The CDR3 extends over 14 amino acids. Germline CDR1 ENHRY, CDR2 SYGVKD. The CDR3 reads CAISTGTAKNIQYF. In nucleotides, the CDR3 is TGTGCCATCAGCACCGGGACAGCCAAAAACATTCAGTACTTC.

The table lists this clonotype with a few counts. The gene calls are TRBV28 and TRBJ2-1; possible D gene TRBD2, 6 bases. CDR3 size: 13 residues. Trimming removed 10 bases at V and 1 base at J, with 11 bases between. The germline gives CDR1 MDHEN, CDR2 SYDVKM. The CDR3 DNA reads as TGTGCCACCTTAGCGGATTCCTACAATGAGCAGTTCTTC. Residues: CATLADSYNEQFF.

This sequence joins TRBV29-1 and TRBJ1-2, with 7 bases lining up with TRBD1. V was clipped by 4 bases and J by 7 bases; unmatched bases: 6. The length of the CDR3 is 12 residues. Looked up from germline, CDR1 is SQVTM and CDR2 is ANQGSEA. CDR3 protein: CSVGDSVGGYTF. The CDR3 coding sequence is TGCAGCGTTGGGGACAGTGTAGGTGGCTACACCTTC.